This T cell receptor (beta chain) emerged from a study of blood T cell repertoires in COVID-19. Germline CDR1 and CDR2: SGHRS and YFSETQ. This CDR3 is built from 16 residues. J was trimmed by 0 bases and V by 0 bases; bases with no gene match: 2. Original methodology: Amplification with reference gene primers provided the estimates of nucleated cell counts. Generated by immunoSEQ multiplex PCR, the TCRdb table keeps only in-frame clones and is missing some. V and J calls and clone size are as listed in that table; D and trimming were resolved from the DNA. Of under 250,000 clones detected, roughly 94% appear once; the ten largest clones hold around 1.2%. This clone was detected only once.

J is TRBJ2-3 and V is TRBV5-1, with 9 bases that match TRBD1. Sequenced material: peripheral blood. The TCR originated in a man aged 30-40 years with acute or convalescent COVID-19. The CDR3 nucleotides are TGCGCCAGCAGCTTGGGCGGACAGGGGAGCACAGATACGCAGTATTTT. Protein: CASSLGGQGSTDTQYF.